The 22 T cell receptor beta chains below were found in one sample sequenced in a study of Graves' ophthalmopathy and Graves' hyperthyroidism. RNA transcripts yielded amplified TCR beta CDR3 regions. The first-round RT-PCR employed HTBI primers together with the Qiagen OneStep RT-PCR kit. A multiplex PCR was then performed as the second round. TCRdb reprocessed the multiplex PCR reads with MiXCR, giving one entry per CDR3 protein. Altogether a few hundred thousand distinct CDR3 sequences are present, about a sixth being singletons, with the ten largest covering around 2.4%. What was sequenced was peripheral blood. All receptors derive from an adult woman with stable Graves' hyperthyroidism.

This clonotype was detected ten times or more. This chain joins TRBV29-1 and TRBJ2-2; D not certain. Germline V gene lookup returns CDR1 SQVTM and CDR2 ANQGSEA. This CDR3 spans 13 amino acids. The V gene lost 4 bases and the J gene lost 2 bases, with 8 bases spanning the gap. CDR3 DNA sequence: TGCAGCGTTGTTCGGTCCAACACCGGGGAGCTGTTTTTT. This codes for CSVVRSNTGELFF.

This clonotype has a handful of counts. The rearrangement links TRBV28 to TRBJ2-7; D might be TRBD2 (5 bases). CDR1 is MDHEN and CDR2 is SYDVKM in the germline V gene. This CDR3 has 14 amino acids. V lost 3 bases and J lost 2, with 11 bases in between. The CDR3 loop is CASSFRGSPYEQYF. For the CDR3, the DNA is TGTGCCAGCAGTTTCCGTGGGAGCCCCTACGAGCAGTACTTC.

Of note for this clonotype: One base away lies a much larger clone, so this may be a sequencing read error. This chain connects TRBV28 to TRBJ2-5; 7 positions agree with TRBD2. Germline trimming cut 3 bases from V and 9 bases from J; bases unmatched to any gene: 10. The germline V gene encodes CDR1 MDHEN and CDR2 SYDVKM. There are 14 residues in the CDR3. As DNA, the CDR3 is TGTGCCAGCAGTTTCCCATGGAGACGGGAGGCCCAGTACTTC. It encodes CASSFPWRREAQYF.

This clonotype was recorded at least ten times. This sequence joins TRBV10-1 and TRBJ1-3, with D unresolved. With 3 bases removed from V and 0 bases from J, the gap between germline ends came to 6 bases. There are 14 residues in the CDR3. Germline CDR1 reads WNHNN; CDR2 reads SYGVQD (reference sequence). CDR3 nucleotide sequence: TGCGCCAGCAGTGACGGGAGCTCTGGAAACACCATATATTTT. Translation gives CASSDGSSGNTIYF.

This clonotype was seen many times. The chain employs TRBV12-3 or TRBV12-4 and TRBJ1-2; no clear D. This CDR3 region has 13 residues. Trimming cost V 4 bases and J 2 bases, with 8 bases left between them. The CDR3 DNA follows: TGTGCCAGCAGTTACGACGGGAACTATGGCTACACCTTC. As protein: CASSYDGNYGYTF.

As to this clonotype: A read error is possible here, since a much larger clone lies one base away. The gene calls are TRBV28 and TRBJ2-5; the D gene could be TRBD1 or TRBD2 (5 bases each). The CDR3 totals 14 residues. Per germline, CDR1 MDHEN and CDR2 SYDVKM. The CDR3: CATTPGLLGETKYF. CDR3 coding DNA: TGTGCCACTACCCCGGGGCTCTTGGGAGAGACCAAGTACTTC.

This clonotype was counted at least ten times. The DNA for the CDR3 is TGTGCCAGCAGTTACGGAGCTAGCAGATCCTACGAGCAGTACTTC. Protein: CASSYGASRSYEQYF. This sequence joins TRBV6-2 or TRBV6-3 and TRBJ2-7; tentatively, D is TRBD2 (5 bases). Germline CDR1 MNHEY, CDR2 SVGEGT. The CDR3 covers 15 residues. Trimming took 2 bases from V and 1 from J, leaving 12 bases between them.

This clonotype was recorded at least ten times. The chain joins TRBV24-1 to TRBJ2-7, with D unclear. This CDR3 is built from 14 residues. V was cut by 3 bases and J by 6 bases, with 14 bases left in between. Germline values: CDR1 KGHDR, CDR2 SFDVKD. The CDR3 nucleotides read TGTGCCACCAGTGATAGGACCAAGTCGTCCGAGCAGTACTTC. It yields the protein CATSDRTKSSEQYF.

This clonotype was seen a handful of times. V usage is TRBV27 and J usage is TRBJ1-1; D is possibly TRBD1 (6 bases). Deletions cut 5 bases from V and 10 bases from J, with 26 bases between. Looked up from germline, CDR1 is MNHEY and CDR2 is SMNVEV (reference sequence). CDR3 length: 16 amino acids. The CDR3 DNA follows: TGTGCCAGCAGTCTGTGGGACCCGACAGGCACTGTAGCAGCTTTCTTT. Translation: CASSLWDPTGTVAAFF.

This clonotype was observed many times. CDR3 DNA: TGTGCCTGGAGTGTACCGGAGGATGAGGTCAGGTTCTCCTATAATTCACCCCTCCACTTT. Amino acids: CAWSVPEDEVRFSYNSPLHF. The J gene is TRBJ1-6, the V gene TRBV30, with D unclear. The V gene's germline CDR1 is GTSNPN and CDR2 SVGIG (reference sequence). V was cut by 0 bases and J by 0 bases, with 21 bases left in between. The CDR3 sequence is 20 residues long.

Many counts were recorded for this clonotype. The chain couples TRBV12-3 or TRBV12-4 to TRBJ2-7, with 9 bases that match TRBD2. Trimming removed 8 bases from V and 5 bases from J; junction bases left unmatched: 16. The CDR3 totals 16 residues. Written as DNA, the CDR3 is TGTGCCAGCTCCAACCTGTTGGCGGGAGGGTCGAACGAGCAGTACTTC. Amino acid sequence: CASSNLLAGGSNEQYF.

This clonotype was found many times. The rearrangement uses TRBV5-5 and TRBJ1-1; D is ambiguous. CDR1 SGHKS and CDR2 YYEKEE come from the germline V gene (reference sequence). Trimming removed 4 bases at V and 1 base at J, with 11 bases between. The CDR3 is 14 amino acids. CDR3 in amino acids: CASSQAVKNTEAFF. The CDR3 DNA sequence: TGTGCCAGCAGCCAGGCGGTGAAGAACACTGAAGCTTTCTTT.

This clonotype was counted at least ten times. CDR3 amino acids: CASSSPGGLVANEQYF. The DNA for the CDR3 is TGTGCCAGCAGTTCGCCGGGAGGGCTCGTCGCTAACGAGCAGTACTTC. The gene calls are TRBV28 and TRBJ2-7; TRBD2 aligns across 8 bases. This CDR3 is 16 amino acids long. The J segment lost 5 bases and the V segment lost 4 bases, leaving 13 bases of the junction unmatched. Germline values: CDR1 MDHEN, CDR2 SYDVKM.

The rearrangement links TRBV29-1 to TRBJ1-2, with 8 bases fitting TRBD1. Looked up from germline, CDR1 is SQVTM and CDR2 is ANQGSEA. The CDR3 loop spans 12 amino acids. With 4 bases clipped from V and 7 bases from J, the junction kept 5 bases outside the gene matches. The CDR3 spells CSVGQGAFGYTF. The CDR3 DNA reads as TGCAGCGTTGGGCAGGGGGCCTTTGGCTACACCTTC.

This clonotype appeared a few times. The rearrangement uses TRBV25-1 and TRBJ2-2; 9 bases are a match to TRBD1. The trim removed 4 bases at V and 0 bases at J, leaving 0 bases unmatched. Germline V gives CDR1 MGHDK, CDR2 SYGVNS. CDR3 length: 15 amino acids. CDR3 DNA: TGTGCCAGCAGTGGGGACAGGGCGAACACCGGGGAGCTGTTTTTT. Amino acids: CASSGDRANTGELFF.

J is TRBJ2-5 and V is TRBV7-3; 12 bases agree with TRBD2. Looked up from germline, CDR1 is SGHTA and CDR2 is FQGTGA. CDR3 length: 18 residues. V was pared by 8 bases and J by 0 bases, with 13 bases of the junction left unmatched. CDR3 protein: CASLPRLAGGLNQETQYF. In DNA, the CDR3 is TGTGCCAGCCTCCCACGGCTAGCGGGGGGGCTGAACCAAGAGACCCAGTACTTC.

About this clonotype itself: Because it lacks the conserved phenylalanine or tryptophan at the end, this CDR3 is likely a read error. The limits of the CDR3 on the DNA are not certain, so only TCRdb's listed CDR3 is given. The chain couples TRBV5-1 to TRBJ1-1; TRBD1 is the table's D call and was not checked against the DNA. 13 amino acids form the CDR3, both terminal residues included. The germline CDR1 and CDR2 sequences are SGHRS and YFSETQ. The CDR3 reads CASSYGQRPEACL.

This clonotype has ten or more counts. The chain is built from TRBV20-1 and TRBJ2-7; a possible D gene is TRBD1 (6 bases). CDR1 DFQATT and CDR2 SNEGSKA come from the germline V gene (reference sequence). The V end lost 5 bases, the J end lost 6 bases, and 14 bases lay between the germline ends. The length of the CDR3 is 12 residues. In DNA, the CDR3 is TGCAGTGCTTACGGGGCAGGGGCCGAGCAGTACTTC. Its protein is CSAYGAGAEQYF.

This clonotype came up many times. The chain carries TRBV7-9 and TRBJ2-5; no clear D gene. Trimming removed 1 base at V and 7 bases at J, with 10 bases between. CDR3 length: 13 amino acids. The germline CDR1 and CDR2 sequences are SEHNR and FQNEAQ (reference sequence). CDR3 coding DNA: TGTGCCAGCAGCTTAGAATACAAAGGGACCCAGTACTTC. This encodes CASSLEYKGTQYF.

This clonotype came up many times. The chain recombines TRBV7-8 with TRBJ2-5; 9 bases align to TRBD1. Per the germline V gene, CDR1 is SGHVS and CDR2 is FQNEAQ. Trimming at V came to 5 bases and at J to 4 bases, leaving 17 bases not matched to a gene. CDR3 length: 18 amino acids. The CDR3 nucleotides read TGTGCCAGCAGCCTGCGAATTACAGGGGGCGGATCCTCAGAGACCCAGTACTTC. The encoded protein is CASSLRITGGGSSETQYF.

This clonotype occurred many times. V and J are TRBV20-1 and TRBJ1-3; D may be TRBD1 (6 bases). This CDR3 spans 15 amino acids. V was trimmed by 3 bases and J by 0 bases, leaving 12 bases between them. Germline lookup yields CDR1 DFQATT and CDR2 SNEGSKA (reference sequence). CDR3 nucleotides: TGCAGTGCTAGTTTAGGGGGTTTCTCTGGAAACACCATATATTTT. Translating it yields CSASLGGFSGNTIYF.

The table lists this clonotype with many counts. The chain recombines TRBV9 with TRBJ1-1, with D possibly TRBD1 on 5 matching bases. CDR3 length equals 11 residues. Germline assignment: CDR1 SGDLS and CDR2 YYNGEE. Trimming pared 9 bases from V and 3 bases from J, leaving 9 bases between. CDR3 residues: CATSGDTEAFF. As DNA, the CDR3 is TGTGCCACCTCGGGGGACACTGAAGCTTTCTTT. The variable domain in full, completed from reference TRBV9 and TRBJ1-1, reads DSGVTQTPKHLITATGQRVTLRCSPRSGDLSVYWYQQSLDQGLQFLIQYYNGEERAKGNILERFSAQQFPDLHSELNLSSLELGDSALYFCATSGDTEAFFGQGTRLTVV.